Sequencing of this TCR beta chain was carried out in a study of pediatric ulcerative colitis. There are 15 residues in the CDR3. The germline CDR1 and CDR2 sequences are KGHSH and LQKENI. Trimming stripped 3 bases from V and 3 bases from J, with 15 bases between. The repertoire was sequenced with immunoSEQ multiplex PCR; TCRdb's copy has only in-frame clones and lacks some. The sample carries 13,000 to 15,000 clones, approximately 90% recorded once. Points from the study as a whole: Acute severe colitis showed lower rectal diversity from clonal expansions.

Worth noting for this clone: The target antigen is unknown.

The chain uses TRBV18 and TRBJ2-7; possible D gene TRBD2, 5 bases. The sequence came from a boy younger than 18 with moderate ulcerative colitis. The specimen was blood. CDR3 region: CASSPGQEAVYEQYF. CDR3 nucleotides: TGTGCCAGCTCACCGGGCCAGGAGGCGGTCTACGAGCAGTACTTC.